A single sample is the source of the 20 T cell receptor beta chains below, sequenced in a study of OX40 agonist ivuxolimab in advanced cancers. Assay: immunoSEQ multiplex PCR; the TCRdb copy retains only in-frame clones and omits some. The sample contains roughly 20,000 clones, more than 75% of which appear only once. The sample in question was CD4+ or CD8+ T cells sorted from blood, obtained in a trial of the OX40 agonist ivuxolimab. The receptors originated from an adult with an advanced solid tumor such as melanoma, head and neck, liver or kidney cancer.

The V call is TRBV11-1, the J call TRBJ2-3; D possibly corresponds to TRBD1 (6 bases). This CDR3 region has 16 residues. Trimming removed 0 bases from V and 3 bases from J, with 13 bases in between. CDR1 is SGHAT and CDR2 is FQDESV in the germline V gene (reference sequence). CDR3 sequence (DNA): TGTGCCAGCAGCTTAGCGCCCTTTACAGGGACAGATACGCAGTATTTT. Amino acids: CASSLAPFTGTDTQYF.

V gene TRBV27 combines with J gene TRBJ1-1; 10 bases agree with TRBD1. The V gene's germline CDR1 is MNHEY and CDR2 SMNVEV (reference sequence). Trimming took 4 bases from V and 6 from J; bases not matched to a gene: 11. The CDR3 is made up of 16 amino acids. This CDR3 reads CASSSSPGQGWPEAFF. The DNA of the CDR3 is TGTGCCAGCAGTTCAAGTCCGGGACAGGGGTGGCCTGAAGCTTTCTTT.

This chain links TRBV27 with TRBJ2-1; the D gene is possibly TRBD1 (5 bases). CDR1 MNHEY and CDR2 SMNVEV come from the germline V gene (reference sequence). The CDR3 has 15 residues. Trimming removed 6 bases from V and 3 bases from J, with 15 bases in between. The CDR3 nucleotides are TGTGCCAGCAGACCAACAGGCTCCCTCTACAATGAGCAGTTCTTC. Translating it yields CASRPTGSLYNEQFF.

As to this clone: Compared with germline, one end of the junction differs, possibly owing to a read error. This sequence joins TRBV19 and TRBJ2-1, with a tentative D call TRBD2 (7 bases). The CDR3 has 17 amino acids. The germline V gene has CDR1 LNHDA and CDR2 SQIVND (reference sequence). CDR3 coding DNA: TGTGCCAGTAGTATCTTGGGGGGGACAATCTCCTATAATGAGCAGTTCTTC. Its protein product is CASSILGGTISYNEQFF.

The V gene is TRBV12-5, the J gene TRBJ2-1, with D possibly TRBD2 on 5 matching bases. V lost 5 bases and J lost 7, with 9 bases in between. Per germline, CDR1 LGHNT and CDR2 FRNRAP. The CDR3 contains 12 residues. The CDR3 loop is CASGPSGNEQFF. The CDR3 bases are TGTGCTAGTGGTCCGTCGGGGAATGAGCAGTTCTTC.

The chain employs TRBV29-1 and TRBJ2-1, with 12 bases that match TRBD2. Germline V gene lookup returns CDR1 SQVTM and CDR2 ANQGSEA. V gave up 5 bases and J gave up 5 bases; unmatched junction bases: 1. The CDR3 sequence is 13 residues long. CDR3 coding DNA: TGCAGCGTTAGGACTAGCGGGAACAATGAGCAGTTCTTC. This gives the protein CSVRTSGNNEQFF.

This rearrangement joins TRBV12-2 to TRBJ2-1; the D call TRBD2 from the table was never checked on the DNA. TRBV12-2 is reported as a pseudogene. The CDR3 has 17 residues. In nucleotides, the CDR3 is TGTGCAAGTCGTTCCGGGACTAGCGGGAGAACCTACAATGAGCAGTTCTTC. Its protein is CASRSGTSGRTYNEQFF.

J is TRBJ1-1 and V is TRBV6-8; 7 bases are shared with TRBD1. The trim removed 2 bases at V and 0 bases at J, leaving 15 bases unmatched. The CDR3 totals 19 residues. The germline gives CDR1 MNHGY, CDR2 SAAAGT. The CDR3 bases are TGTGCCAGCAGTTACCGCGGGGGGGAAGGGGGCAGGGTGAACACTGAAGCTTTCTTT. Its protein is CASSYRGGEGGRVNTEAFF.

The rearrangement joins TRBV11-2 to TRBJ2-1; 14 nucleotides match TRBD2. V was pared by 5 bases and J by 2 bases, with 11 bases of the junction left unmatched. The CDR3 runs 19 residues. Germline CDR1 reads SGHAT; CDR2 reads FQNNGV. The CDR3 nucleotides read TGTGCCAGCAGCAACGCCCCAGGACTAGCGGGAGGAGCCTACAATGAGCAGTTCTTC. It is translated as CASSNAPGLAGGAYNEQFF.

Here the CDR3 DNA reads TGTGCCAGCACTGGGCTAGGGGGCCGGGGCACTGAAGCTTTCTTT. Amino acid sequence: CASTGLGGRGTEAFF. This chain links TRBV2 with TRBJ1-1, with 7 bases identical to TRBD1. CDR1 and CDR2 (germline): SNHLY, FYNNEI. The CDR3 spans 15 residues. The J segment lost 4 bases and the V segment lost 7 bases, leaving 12 bases of the junction unmatched.

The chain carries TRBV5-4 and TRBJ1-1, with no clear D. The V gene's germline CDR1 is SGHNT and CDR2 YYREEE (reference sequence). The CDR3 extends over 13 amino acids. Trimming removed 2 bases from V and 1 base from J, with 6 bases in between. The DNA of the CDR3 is TGTGCCAGCAGCTTACAGAGGAACACTGAAGCTTTCTTT. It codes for CASSLQRNTEAFF.

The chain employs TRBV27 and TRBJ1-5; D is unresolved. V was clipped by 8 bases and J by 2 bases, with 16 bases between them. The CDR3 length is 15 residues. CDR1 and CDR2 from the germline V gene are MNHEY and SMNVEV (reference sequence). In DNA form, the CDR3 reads TGTGCCAGCGCACAACGTGGGCAGGGCAATCAGCCCCAGCATTTT. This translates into CASAQRGQGNQPQHF.

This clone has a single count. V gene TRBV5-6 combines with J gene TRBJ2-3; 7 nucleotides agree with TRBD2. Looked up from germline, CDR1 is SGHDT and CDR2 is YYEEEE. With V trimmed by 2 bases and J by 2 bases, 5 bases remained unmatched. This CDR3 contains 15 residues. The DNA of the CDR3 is TGTGCCAGCAGCTTAATGCGGGAGATCACAGATACGCAGTATTTT. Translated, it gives CASSLMREITDTQYF.

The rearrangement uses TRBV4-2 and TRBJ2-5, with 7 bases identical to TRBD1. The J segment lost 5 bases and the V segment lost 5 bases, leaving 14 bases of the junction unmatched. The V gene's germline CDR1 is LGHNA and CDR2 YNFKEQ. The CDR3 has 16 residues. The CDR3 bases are TGTGCCAGCAGCTTAGCCCCCTTCGACAGGGATGAGACCCAGTACTTC. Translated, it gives CASSLAPFDRDETQYF.

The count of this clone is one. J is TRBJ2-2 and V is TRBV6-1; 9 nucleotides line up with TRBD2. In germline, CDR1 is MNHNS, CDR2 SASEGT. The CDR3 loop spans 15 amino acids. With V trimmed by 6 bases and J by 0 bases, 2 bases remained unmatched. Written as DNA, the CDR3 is TGTGCCAGCAGCCGGACTAGCGCGAACACCGGGGAGCTGTTTTTT. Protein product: CASSRTSANTGELFF.

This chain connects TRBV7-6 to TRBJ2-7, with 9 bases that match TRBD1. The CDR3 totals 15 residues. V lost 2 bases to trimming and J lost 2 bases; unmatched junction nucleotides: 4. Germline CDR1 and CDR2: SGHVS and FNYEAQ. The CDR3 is CASSLSGQGTYEQYF. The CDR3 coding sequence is TGTGCCAGCAGCTTATCGGGACAGGGAACCTACGAGCAGTACTTC.

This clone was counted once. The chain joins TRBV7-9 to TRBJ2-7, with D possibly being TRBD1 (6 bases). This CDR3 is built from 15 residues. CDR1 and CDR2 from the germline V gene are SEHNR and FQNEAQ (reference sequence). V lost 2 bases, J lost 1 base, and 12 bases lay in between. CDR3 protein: CASSLPSQGSYEQYF. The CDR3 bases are TGTGCCAGCAGCTTACCATCCCAGGGGTCCTACGAGCAGTACTTC.

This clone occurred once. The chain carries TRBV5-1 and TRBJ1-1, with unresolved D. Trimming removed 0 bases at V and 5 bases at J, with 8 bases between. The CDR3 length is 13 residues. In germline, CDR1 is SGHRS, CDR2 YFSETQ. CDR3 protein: CASSLVGETEAFF. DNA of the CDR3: TGCGCCAGCAGCTTGGTTGGGGAGACTGAAGCTTTCTTT.

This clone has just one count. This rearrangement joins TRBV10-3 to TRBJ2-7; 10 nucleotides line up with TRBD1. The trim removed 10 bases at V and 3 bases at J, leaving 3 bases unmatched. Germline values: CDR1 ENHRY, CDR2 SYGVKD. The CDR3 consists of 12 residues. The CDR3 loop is CATWDRGYEQYF. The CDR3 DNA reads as TGTGCCACATGGGACAGGGGCTACGAGCAGTACTTC.

The CDR3: CASSLAGAEQYF. CDR3 nucleotide sequence: TGTGCCAGCAGCTTAGCGGGGGCCGAGCAGTACTTC. J is TRBJ2-7 and V is TRBV7-9; TRBD1 is a possible D gene (6 bases). Trimming removed 0 bases at V and 6 bases at J, with 6 bases between. CDR3 length: 12 amino acids. Per the germline V gene, CDR1 is SEHNR and CDR2 is FQNEAQ (reference sequence).